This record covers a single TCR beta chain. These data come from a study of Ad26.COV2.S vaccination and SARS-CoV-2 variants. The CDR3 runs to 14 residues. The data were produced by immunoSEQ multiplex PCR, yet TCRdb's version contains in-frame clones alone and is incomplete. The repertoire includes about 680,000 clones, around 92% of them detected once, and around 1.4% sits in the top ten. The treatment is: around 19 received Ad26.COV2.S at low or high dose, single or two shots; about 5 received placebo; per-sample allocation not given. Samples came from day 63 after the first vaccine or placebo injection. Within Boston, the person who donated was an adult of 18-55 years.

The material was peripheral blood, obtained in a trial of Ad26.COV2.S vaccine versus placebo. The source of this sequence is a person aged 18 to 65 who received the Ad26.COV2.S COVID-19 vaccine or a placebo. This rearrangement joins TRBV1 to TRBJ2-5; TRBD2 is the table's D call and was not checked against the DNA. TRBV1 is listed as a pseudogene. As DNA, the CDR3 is TGCACCAGCAGCCAAGACCTCCCGGGGGAGACCCAGTACTTC. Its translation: CTSSQDLPGETQYF.